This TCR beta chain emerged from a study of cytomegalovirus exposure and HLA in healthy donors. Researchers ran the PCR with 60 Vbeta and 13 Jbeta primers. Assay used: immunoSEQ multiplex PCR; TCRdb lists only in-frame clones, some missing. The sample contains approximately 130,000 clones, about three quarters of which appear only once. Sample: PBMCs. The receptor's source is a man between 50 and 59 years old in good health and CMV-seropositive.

CDR3 loop: CASSFGPYEQYF. As DNA, the CDR3 is TGTGCCAGCAGCTTTGGGCCCTACGAGCAGTACTTC. V gene TRBV7-9 combines with J gene TRBJ2-7; D is uncertain. There are 12 residues in the CDR3. Trimming removed 3 bases at V and 2 bases at J, with 5 bases between. From germline, CDR1 is SEHNR and CDR2 FQNEAQ (reference sequence). Full variable domain (outside the CDR3, taken from reference TRBV7-9 and TRBJ2-7): DTGVSQNPRHKITKRGQNVTFRCDPISEHNRLYWYRQTLGQGPEFLTYFQNEAQLEKSRLLSDRFSAERPKGSFSTLEIQRTEQGDSAMYLCASSFGPYEQYFGPGTRLTVT.